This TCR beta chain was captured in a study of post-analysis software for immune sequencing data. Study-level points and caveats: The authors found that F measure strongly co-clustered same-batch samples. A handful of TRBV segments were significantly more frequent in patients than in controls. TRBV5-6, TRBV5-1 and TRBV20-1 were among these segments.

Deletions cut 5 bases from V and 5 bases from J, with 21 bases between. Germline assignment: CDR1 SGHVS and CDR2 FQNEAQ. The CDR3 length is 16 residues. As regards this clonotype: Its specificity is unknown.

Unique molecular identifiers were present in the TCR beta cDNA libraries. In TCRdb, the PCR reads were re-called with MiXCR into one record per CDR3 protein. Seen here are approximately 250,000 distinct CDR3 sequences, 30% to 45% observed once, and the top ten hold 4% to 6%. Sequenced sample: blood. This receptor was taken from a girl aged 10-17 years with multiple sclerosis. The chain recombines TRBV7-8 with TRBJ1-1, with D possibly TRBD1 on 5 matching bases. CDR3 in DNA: TGTGCCAGCAGCCACGCGGGCTTGGGGGTCGCGACTGAAGCTTTCTTT. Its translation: CASSHAGLGVATEAFF.